This passage covers 20 T cell receptor beta chains from one sample sequenced in a study of control samples from healthy donors and cancer patients. Clones were sequenced by immunoSEQ multiplex PCR, and TCRdb holds only the in-frame ones, with some missing. The sample carries 60,000 to 75,000 clones, 85% recorded once. Input material: blood. These receptors all come from a man aged 35 to 55 in good health.

The chain combines TRBV28 with TRBJ2-7; TRBD1 agrees at 9 bases. Germline lookup yields CDR1 MDHEN and CDR2 SYDVKM. This CDR3 has 15 amino acids. Germline trimming cut 4 bases from V and 2 bases from J; bases unmatched to any gene: 6. For the CDR3, the DNA is TGTGCCAGCAGTTCGCCCGGGACAGGGCCCTACGAGCAGTACTTC. Its translation is CASSSPGTGPYEQYF.

This clone has more than one count but fewer than ten. The genes are TRBV29-1 and TRBJ1-2; D not resolved. The CDR3 is 13 amino acids. The V end lost 6 bases, the J end lost 8 bases, and 19 bases lay between the germline ends. CDR1 is SQVTM and CDR2 is ANQGSEA in the germline V gene. The CDR3 sequence: CSVETPTDDGYTF. DNA of the CDR3: TGCAGCGTAGAGACTCCTACGGACGACGGCTACACCTTC.

This clone occurred once. This CDR3 reads CATTPGLAGGSSYEQYF. The CDR3 DNA reads TGTGCCACAACTCCGGGACTAGCGGGGGGGAGCTCCTACGAGCAGTACTTC. This chain joins TRBV10-3 and TRBJ2-7; 16 positions match TRBD2. The V gene end was trimmed by 10 bases and the J gene end by 0 bases; junction bases not matched to a gene: 9. Germline CDR1 ENHRY, CDR2 SYGVKD. The CDR3 totals 17 residues.

The chain employs TRBV12-5 and TRBJ1-1, with 9 nucleotides matching TRBD1. Per the germline V gene, CDR1 is LGHNT and CDR2 is FRNRAP. The CDR3 totals 16 residues. The V gene end was trimmed by 6 bases and the J gene end by 1 base; junction bases not matched to a gene: 9. The CDR3 sequence: CASGPGQGPSNTEAFF. The DNA of the CDR3 is TGTGCTAGTGGGCCGGGACAGGGACCCTCGAACACTGAAGCTTTCTTT.

This chain's CDR3 is CASSRTGNEQYF. CDR3 bases: TGTGCCAGTAGTCGGACAGGGAACGAGCAGTACTTC. This sequence joins TRBV19 and TRBJ2-7, with 8 bases identical to TRBD1. The CDR3 has 12 amino acids. The J segment lost 5 bases and the V segment lost 5 bases, leaving 2 bases of the junction unmatched. Germline V gene sequence: CDR1 LNHDA, CDR2 SQIVND (reference sequence).

The V call is TRBV29-1, the J call TRBJ2-7; TRBD1 matches at 7 bases. Germline trimming cut 0 bases from V and 4 bases from J; bases unmatched to any gene: 9. Germline values: CDR1 SQVTM, CDR2 ANQGSEA. The CDR3 loop spans 15 amino acids. CDR3 in amino acids: CSVEDRRRGNYEQYF. The CDR3 coding sequence is TGCAGCGTTGAAGATCGGCGCAGGGGGAATTACGAGCAGTACTTC.

The gene calls are TRBV30 and TRBJ1-6, with D uncertain. This CDR3 region has 14 residues. Germline CDR1 is GTSNPN and CDR2 is SVGIG (reference sequence). V was cut by 4 bases and J by 7 bases, with 14 bases left in between. CDR3: CAWNGFDRNSPLHF. For the CDR3, the DNA is TGTGCCTGGAACGGGTTCGACCGGAATTCACCCCTCCACTTT.

The genes are TRBV5-1 and TRBJ1-1, with D maybe TRBD1 (5 bases). The V end lost 6 bases, the J end lost 1 base, and 16 bases lay between the germline ends. This CDR3 is built from 15 residues. Germline V gene lookup returns CDR1 SGHRS and CDR2 YFSETQ. CDR3 sequence: CASTKTVYENTEAFF. The CDR3 DNA reads TGCGCCAGCACAAAGACAGTCTACGAGAACACTGAAGCTTTCTTT.

The chain uses TRBV5-4 and TRBJ1-1; D not certain. Deletions cut 4 bases from V and 1 base from J, with 14 bases between. The V gene's germline CDR1 is SGHNT and CDR2 YYREEE (reference sequence). The CDR3 extends over 15 amino acids. The CDR3 reads CASSPLPGTNTEAFF. The CDR3, as DNA: TGTGCCAGCAGCCCCCTGCCAGGCACGAACACTGAAGCTTTCTTT.

The J gene is TRBJ2-5, the V gene TRBV30; 8 bases match TRBD2. Germline CDR1 GTSNPN, CDR2 SVGIG (reference sequence). The CDR3 has 14 residues. The junction had 10 bases not matched to a gene; V was cut back by 5 bases and J by 5 bases. CDR3 region: CAWDRAGVGETQYF. CDR3 bases: TGTGCCTGGGATAGAGCGGGAGTAGGGGAGACCCAGTACTTC.

The chain is built from TRBV5-1 and TRBJ2-5, with TRBD1 as a possible D gene (6 bases). The CDR3 spans 16 residues. CDR1 and CDR2 from the germline V gene are SGHRS and YFSETQ. V gave up 2 bases and J gave up 5 bases, with 19 bases separating them. Written as DNA, the CDR3 is TGCGCCAGCAGCTTACAGTATATTACAGGGACGGAGACCCAGTACTTC. Residues: CASSLQYITGTETQYF.

The V gene is TRBV7-8, the J gene TRBJ2-7; perhaps D is TRBD1 or TRBD2 (5 bases each). The CDR3 length is 14 residues. V dropped 6 bases and J dropped 2 bases, with 14 bases sitting between them. Germline V gene sequence: CDR1 SGHVS, CDR2 FQNEAQ. The CDR3 DNA reads as TGTGCCAGCAGACCCAGGGACGGGGCCTACGAGCAGTACTTC. Amino acid sequence: CASRPRDGAYEQYF.

The V gene is TRBV27, the J gene TRBJ2-3; D remains ambiguous. This CDR3 has 13 residues. V lost 6 bases to trimming and J lost 7 bases, with 14 bases between them. Looked up from germline, CDR1 is MNHEY and CDR2 is SMNVEV (reference sequence). The CDR3 nucleotides read TGTGCCAGCAGGCCCGGTCACACGCATACGCAGTATTTT. Protein product: CASRPGHTHTQYF.

This chain links TRBV11-3 with TRBJ2-1; 13 bases match TRBD2. The ends lost 5 bases at V and 5 bases at J; junction bases unmatched: 6. CDR3 length equals 16 residues. CDR1 and CDR2 from the germline V gene are SGHNT and YENEEA. CDR3 amino acids: CASSQPGTSGDNEQFF. CDR3 sequence (DNA): TGTGCCAGCAGCCAACCAGGGACTAGCGGGGACAATGAGCAGTTCTTC.

The chain links TRBV6-5 to TRBJ2-7; no clear D. Germline assignment: CDR1 MNHEY and CDR2 SVGAGI. Trimming removed 0 bases at V and 2 bases at J, with 11 bases between. The CDR3 has 15 amino acids. CDR3 nucleotide sequence: TGTGCCAGCAGTTACTCGTTTAGTCTTCCCTACGAGCAGTACTTC. This encodes CASSYSFSLPYEQYF.

V usage is TRBV4-1 and J usage is TRBJ1-2; weak D call: TRBD1 (5 bases). The CDR3 is 17 residues long. The V end was cut by 0 bases, the J end by 3 bases, with 17 bases between. Per germline, CDR1 MGHRA and CDR2 YSYEKL. CDR3 sequence (DNA): TGCGCCAGCAGCCAAGACGAAGGTTATGGGGGGGACTATGGCTACACCTTC. This gives the protein CASSQDEGYGGDYGYTF.

The V gene is TRBV25-1, the J gene TRBJ1-6; D is ambiguous. V lost 2 bases and J lost 7, with 18 bases in between. Looked up from germline, CDR1 is MGHDK and CDR2 is SYGVNS. The CDR3 is 17 residues long. The CDR3 loop reads CASSEPGISRVNSPLHF. The CDR3 bases are TGTGCCAGCAGTGAACCCGGGATCAGTAGAGTGAATTCACCCCTCCACTTT.

V gene TRBV9 combines with J gene TRBJ1-2; no firm D call. V lost 0 bases, J lost 7 bases, and 16 bases lay in between. The CDR3 consists of 15 residues. Looked up from germline, CDR1 is SGDLS and CDR2 is YYNGEE. The CDR3 loop is CASSVVVGRSSGYTF. The CDR3 DNA is TGTGCCAGCAGCGTAGTGGTAGGGCGGTCGTCTGGCTACACCTTC.

A single count supports this clone. The gene calls are TRBV7-9 and TRBJ2-1; D assignment may be TRBD1 or TRBD2 (6 bases each). Looked up from germline, CDR1 is SEHNR and CDR2 is FQNEAQ (reference sequence). Trimming pared 5 bases from V and 0 bases from J, leaving 20 bases between. The CDR3 has 18 residues. DNA for the CDR3: TGTGCCAGCAGCCAGCCACTGGGGGGCTCTCCCTCCTACAATGAGCAGTTCTTC. This gives the protein CASSQPLGGSPSYNEQFF.

The J gene is TRBJ2-7, the V gene TRBV30, with 14 bases that match TRBD2. CDR3 length: 16 amino acids. J lost 2 bases, V lost 4 bases, and 7 bases had no gene match. Germline CDR1 and CDR2: GTSNPN and SVGIG (reference sequence). CDR3 in amino acids: CAWTGLAGGGAYEQYF. For the CDR3, the DNA is TGTGCCTGGACAGGACTAGCGGGAGGTGGGGCCTACGAGCAGTACTTC.